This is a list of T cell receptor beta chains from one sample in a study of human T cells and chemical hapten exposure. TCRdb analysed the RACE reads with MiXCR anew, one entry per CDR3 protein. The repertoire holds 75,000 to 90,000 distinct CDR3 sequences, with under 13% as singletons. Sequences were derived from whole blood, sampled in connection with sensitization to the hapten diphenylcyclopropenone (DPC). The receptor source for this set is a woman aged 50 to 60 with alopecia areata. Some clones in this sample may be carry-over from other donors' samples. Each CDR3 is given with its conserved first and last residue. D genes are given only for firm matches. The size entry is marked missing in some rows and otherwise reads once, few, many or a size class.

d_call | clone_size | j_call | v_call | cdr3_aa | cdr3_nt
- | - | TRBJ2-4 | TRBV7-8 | CASSPLGNIQYF | TGTGCCAGCAGCCCCCTGGGAAACATTCAGTACTTC
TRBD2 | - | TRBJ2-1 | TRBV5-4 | CASSFRGLARGNEQFF | TGTGCCAGCAGCTTTCGGGGACTAGCGAGAGGCAATGAGCAGTTCTTC
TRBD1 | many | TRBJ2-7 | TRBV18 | CASSQPGQGAYEQYF | TGTGCCAGCTCGCAACCGGGACAGGGCGCCTACGAGCAGTACTTC
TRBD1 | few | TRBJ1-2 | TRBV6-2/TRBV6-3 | CASSRPGTGTGYGYTF | TGTGCCAGCAGTCGTCCCGGGACAGGGACCGGCTATGGCTACACCTTC
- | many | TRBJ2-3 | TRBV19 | CASNGGLGRADTQYF | TGTGCCAGTAATGGGGGACTGGGGCGGGCAGATACGCAGTATTTT
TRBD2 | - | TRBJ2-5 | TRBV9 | CASSGGTSQETQYF | TGTGCCAGCAGCGGTGGGACTAGCCAAGAGACCCAGTACTTC
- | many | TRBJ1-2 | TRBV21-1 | CASSRRRICPYGYTF | TGTGCCAGCAGCCGCCGCCGGATATGTCCCTATGGCTACACCTTC
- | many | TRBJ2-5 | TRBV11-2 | CASSGIVGAKTQYF | TGTGCCAGCAGCGGCATAGTGGGGGCGAAGACCCAGTACTTC
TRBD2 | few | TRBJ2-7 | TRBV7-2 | CASSLMGQGGFLAGAKYEQYF | TGTGCCAGCAGCTTAATGGGCCAGGGGGGGTTTCTAGCGGGAGCAAAGTACGAGCAGTACTTC
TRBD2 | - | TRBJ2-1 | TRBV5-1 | CASSSLAGAYNEQFF | TGCGCCAGCAGCTCCTTAGCGGGAGCATACAATGAGCAGTTCTTC
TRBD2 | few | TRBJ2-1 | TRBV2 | CASTPLAGGYNEQFF | TGTGCCAGCACCCCACTAGCGGGAGGGTACAATGAGCAGTTCTTC
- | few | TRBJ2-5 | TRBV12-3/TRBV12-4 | CASSQLGGPQYF | TGTGCCAGCAGCCAACTTGGGGGGCCCCAGTACTTC
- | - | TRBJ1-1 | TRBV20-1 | CSASRPVNTEAFF | TGCAGTGCTAGTCGGCCGGTGAACACTGAAGCTTTCTTT
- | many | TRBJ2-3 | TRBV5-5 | CASSRHGTDTQYF | TGTGCCAGCAGCCGACACGGGACAGATACGCAGTATTTT
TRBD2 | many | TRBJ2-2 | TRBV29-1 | CSGTSGRSGELFF | TGCAGCGGGACTAGCGGGAGGTCCGGGGAGCTGTTTTTT
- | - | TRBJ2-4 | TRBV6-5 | CASSYGGSLAKNIQYF | TGTGCCAGCAGTTACGGGGGTAGTCTAGCCAAAAACATTCAGTACTTC
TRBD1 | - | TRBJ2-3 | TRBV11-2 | CASSPQGLTDTQYF | TGTGCCAGCAGCCCACAGGGGCTGACAGATACGCAGTATTTT
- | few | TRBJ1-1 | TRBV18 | CASSPGPRPEAFF | TGTGCCAGCTCACCTGGACCCAGACCCGAAGCTTTCTTT
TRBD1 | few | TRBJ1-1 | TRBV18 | CASSPATGTGGRRKF | TGTGCCAGCTCACCCGCCACCGGGACAGGGGGCCGACGGAAATTT
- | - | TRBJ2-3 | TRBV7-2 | CASSPKTKVYTQYF | TGTGCCAGCAGCCCTAAGACCAAGGTATATACGCAGTATTTT
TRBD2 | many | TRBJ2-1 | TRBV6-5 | CASSLGLAGGDDEQFF | TGTGCCAGCAGTTTGGGACTAGCGGGAGGGGACGATGAGCAGTTCTTC
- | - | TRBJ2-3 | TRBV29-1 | CSVERTDTQYF | TGCAGCGTTGAAAGAACAGATACGCAGTATTTT
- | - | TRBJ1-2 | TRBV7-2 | CASSLDEVGTF | TGTGCCAGCAGCTTAGATGAGGTCGGCACCTTC